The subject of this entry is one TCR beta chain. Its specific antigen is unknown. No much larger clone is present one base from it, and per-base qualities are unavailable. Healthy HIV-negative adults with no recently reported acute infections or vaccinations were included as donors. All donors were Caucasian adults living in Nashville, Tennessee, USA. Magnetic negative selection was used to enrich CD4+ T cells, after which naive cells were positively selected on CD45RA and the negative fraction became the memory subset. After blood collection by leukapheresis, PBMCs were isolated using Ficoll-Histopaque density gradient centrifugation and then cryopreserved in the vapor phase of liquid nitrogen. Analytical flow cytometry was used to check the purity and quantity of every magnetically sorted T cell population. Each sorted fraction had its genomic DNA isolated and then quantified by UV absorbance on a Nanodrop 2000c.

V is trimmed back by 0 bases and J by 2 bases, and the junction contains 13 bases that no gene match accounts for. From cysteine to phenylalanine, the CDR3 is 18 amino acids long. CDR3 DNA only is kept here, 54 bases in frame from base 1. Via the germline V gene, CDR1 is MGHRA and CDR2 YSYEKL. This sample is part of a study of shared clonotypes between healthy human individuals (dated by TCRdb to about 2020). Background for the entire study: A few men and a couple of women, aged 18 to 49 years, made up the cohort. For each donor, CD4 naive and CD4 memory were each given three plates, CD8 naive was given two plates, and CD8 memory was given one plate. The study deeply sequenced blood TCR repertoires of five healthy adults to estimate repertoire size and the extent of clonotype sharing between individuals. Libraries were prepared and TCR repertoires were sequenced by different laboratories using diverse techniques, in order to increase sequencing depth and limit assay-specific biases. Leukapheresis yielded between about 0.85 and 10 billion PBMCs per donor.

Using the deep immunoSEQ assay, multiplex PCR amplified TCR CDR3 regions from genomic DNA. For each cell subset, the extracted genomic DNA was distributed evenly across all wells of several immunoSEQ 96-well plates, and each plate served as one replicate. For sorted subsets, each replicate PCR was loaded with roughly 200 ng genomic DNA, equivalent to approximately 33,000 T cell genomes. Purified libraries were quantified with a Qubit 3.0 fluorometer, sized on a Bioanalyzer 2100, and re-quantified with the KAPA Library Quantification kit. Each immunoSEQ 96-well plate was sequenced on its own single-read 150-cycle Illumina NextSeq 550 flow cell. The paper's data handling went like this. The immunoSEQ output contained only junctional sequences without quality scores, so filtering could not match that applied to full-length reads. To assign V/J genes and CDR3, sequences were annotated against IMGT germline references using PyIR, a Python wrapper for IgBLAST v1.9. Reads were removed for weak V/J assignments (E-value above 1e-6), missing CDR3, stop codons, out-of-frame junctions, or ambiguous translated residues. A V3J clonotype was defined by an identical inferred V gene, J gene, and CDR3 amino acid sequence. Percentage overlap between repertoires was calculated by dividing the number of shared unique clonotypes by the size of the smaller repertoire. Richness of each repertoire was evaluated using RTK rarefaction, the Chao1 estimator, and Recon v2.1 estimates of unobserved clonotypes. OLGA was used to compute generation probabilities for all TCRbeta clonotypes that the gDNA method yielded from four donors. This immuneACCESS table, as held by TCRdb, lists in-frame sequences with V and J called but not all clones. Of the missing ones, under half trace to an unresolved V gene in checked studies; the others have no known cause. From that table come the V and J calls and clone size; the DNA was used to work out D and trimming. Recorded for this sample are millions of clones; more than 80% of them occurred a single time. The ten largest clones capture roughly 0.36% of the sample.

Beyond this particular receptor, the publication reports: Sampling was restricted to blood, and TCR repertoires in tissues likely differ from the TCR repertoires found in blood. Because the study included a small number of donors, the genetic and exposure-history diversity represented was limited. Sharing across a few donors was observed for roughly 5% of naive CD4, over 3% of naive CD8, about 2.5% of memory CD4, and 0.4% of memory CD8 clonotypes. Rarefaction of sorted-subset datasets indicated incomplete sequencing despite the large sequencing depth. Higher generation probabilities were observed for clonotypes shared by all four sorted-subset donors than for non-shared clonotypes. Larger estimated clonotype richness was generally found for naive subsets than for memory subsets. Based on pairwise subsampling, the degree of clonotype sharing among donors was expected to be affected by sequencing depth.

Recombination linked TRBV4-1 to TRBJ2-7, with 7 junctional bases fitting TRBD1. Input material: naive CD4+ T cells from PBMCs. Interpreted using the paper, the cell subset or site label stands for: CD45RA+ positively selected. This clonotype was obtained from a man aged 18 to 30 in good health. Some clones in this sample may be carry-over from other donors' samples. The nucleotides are TGCGCCAGCAGCCAAGAAGAAGCAGGGACAGTCTTCCCCTACGAGCAGTACTTC. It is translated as CASSQEEAGTVFPYEQYF.